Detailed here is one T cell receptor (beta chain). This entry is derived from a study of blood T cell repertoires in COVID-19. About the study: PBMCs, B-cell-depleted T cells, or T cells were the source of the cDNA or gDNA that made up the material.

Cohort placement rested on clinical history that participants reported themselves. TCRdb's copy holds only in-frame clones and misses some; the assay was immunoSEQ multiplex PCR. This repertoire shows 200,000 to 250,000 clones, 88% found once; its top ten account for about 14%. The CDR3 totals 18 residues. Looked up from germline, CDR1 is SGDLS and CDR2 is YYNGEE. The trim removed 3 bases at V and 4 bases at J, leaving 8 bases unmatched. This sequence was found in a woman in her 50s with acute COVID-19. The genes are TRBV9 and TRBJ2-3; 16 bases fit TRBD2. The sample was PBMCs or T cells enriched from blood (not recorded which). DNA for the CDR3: TGTGCCAGCAGCGCAGCCGGGACTAGCGGGAGGGTCGCAGATACGCAGTATTTT. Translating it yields CASSAAGTSGRVADTQYF.